The 9 T cell receptor beta chains reported below all come from one sample, sequenced in a study of regulatory T cells in long-lasting Graves disease. To make TCR beta libraries, researchers used iRepertoire HTBI primers and Arm-PCR of CDR3 regions. TCRdb analysed the multiplex PCR reads with MiXCR anew, one entry per CDR3 protein. The sample contains about 470,000 distinct CDR3 sequences, roughly 20% of which appear only once. Time point indicated: persistent/refractory GD, antithyroid drugs over 5 years with positive TRAb. Construction of the TCR library relied on RNA isolated from PBMCs. Specimen: peripheral blood mononuclear cells (PBMCs), collected when the disease was refractory, from a patient treated with antithyroid drugs. These receptors were collected from a female donor with Graves disease.

This clonotype was counted at least ten times. The J gene is TRBJ2-1, the V gene TRBV28, with D possibly matching TRBD1 (6 bases). Trimming removed 5 bases from V and 5 bases from J, with 13 bases in between. Germline V gene sequence: CDR1 MDHEN, CDR2 SYDVKM. The CDR3 covers 14 residues. CDR3 in DNA: TGTGCCAGCAGTCAGGGGAGTATCCACAATGAGCAGTTCTTC. Encoded protein: CASSQGSIHNEQFF.

The V call is TRBV6-2 or TRBV6-3, the J call TRBJ2-7; TRBD2 matches 11 bases. The J segment lost 2 bases and the V segment lost 5 bases, leaving 8 bases of the junction unmatched. The germline V gene encodes CDR1 MNHEY and CDR2 SVGEGT. This CDR3 spans 16 amino acids. The CDR3 loop reads CASSPTGSGRAYEQYF. The CDR3 nucleotides are TGTGCCAGCAGTCCCACGGGTAGCGGGAGGGCCTACGAGCAGTACTTC.

CDR3 loop: CASSTLKASEQYF. The DNA of the CDR3 is TGTGCCAGTAGTACACTAAAGGCTTCCGAGCAGTACTTC. The rearrangement uses TRBV19 and TRBJ2-7; D gene uncertain. The germline CDR1 and CDR2 sequences are LNHDA and SQIVND (reference sequence). The V end lost 4 bases, the J end lost 6 bases, and 13 bases lay between the germline ends. This CDR3 contains 13 residues. The complete variable domain, with remaining parts taken from reference TRBV19 and TRBJ2-7, reads DGGITQSPKYLFRKEGQNVTLSCEQNLNHDAMYWYRQDPGQGLRLIYYSQIVNDFQKGDIAEGYSVSREKKESFPLTVTSAQKNPTAFYLCASSTLKASEQYFGPGTRLTVT.

The rearrangement links TRBV30 to TRBJ1-2; D is perhaps TRBD1 (6 bases). V gave up 0 bases and J gave up 4 bases, with 12 bases separating them. Germline-derived CDR1 and CDR2 are GTSNPN and SVGIG (reference sequence). CDR3 length: 14 residues. This chain's CDR3 is CAWSVGTGPYGYTF. CDR3 sequence (DNA): TGTGCCTGGAGTGTAGGAACAGGGCCCTATGGCTACACCTTC.

With regard to this clonotype: A much bigger clone sits one base away, suggesting this may be a read error. This rearrangement joins TRBV27 to TRBJ2-7; D not certain. Trimming stripped 4 bases from V and 1 base from J, with 20 bases between. Germline V gives CDR1 MNHEY, CDR2 SMNVEV (reference sequence). The CDR3 consists of 17 residues. The DNA for the CDR3 is TGTGCCAGCAGTTACGGGTCTTTTGGACCGGCGTCCTACGAGCAGTACTTC. Residues: CASSYGSFGPASYEQYF.

This clonotype was seen a handful of times. The chain employs TRBV20-1 and TRBJ2-2; D might be TRBD2 (5 bases). The CDR3 covers 13 residues. With 4 bases removed from V and 0 bases from J, the gap between germline ends came to 6 bases. Germline lookup yields CDR1 DFQATT and CDR2 SNEGSKA (reference sequence). CDR3 protein: CSATGSNTGELFF. Written as DNA, the CDR3 is TGCAGTGCTACGGGGTCGAACACCGGGGAGCTGTTTTTT.

V and J are TRBV5-1 and TRBJ2-5; maybe TRBD2 (6 bases). The CDR3 length is 15 residues. Germline loops: CDR1 SGHRS, CDR2 YFSETQ. The germline V and J ends were trimmed by 0 bases and 5 bases, with 14 bases remaining between them. DNA for the CDR3: TGCGCCAGCAGCTTGGGCGGGATCACCGGTGAGACCCAGTACTTC. Its translation is CASSLGGITGETQYF.

This clonotype has just a few counts. V usage is TRBV28 and J usage is TRBJ2-1; D perhaps matches TRBD2 (6 bases). This CDR3 is 15 amino acids long. With 6 bases removed from V and 3 bases from J, the gap between germline ends came to 15 bases. The germline gives CDR1 MDHEN, CDR2 SYDVKM. The CDR3 region is CASRSGTPIYNEQFF. In DNA, the CDR3 is TGTGCCAGCAGATCCGGGACTCCTATCTACAATGAGCAGTTCTTC.

The sample holds many counts of this clonotype. CDR3 region: CASSRGGLAGIAYEQYF. The CDR3 DNA is TGTGCCAGCAGCCGTGGGGGGCTAGCGGGTATTGCCTACGAGCAGTACTTC. The chain couples TRBV3-1 to TRBJ2-7; 8 bases agree with TRBD2. CDR3 size: 17 residues. Looked up from germline, CDR1 is LGHDT and CDR2 is YNNKEL (reference sequence). The V and J ends lost 4 bases and 2 bases, in that order; junction bases with no gene match: 13.